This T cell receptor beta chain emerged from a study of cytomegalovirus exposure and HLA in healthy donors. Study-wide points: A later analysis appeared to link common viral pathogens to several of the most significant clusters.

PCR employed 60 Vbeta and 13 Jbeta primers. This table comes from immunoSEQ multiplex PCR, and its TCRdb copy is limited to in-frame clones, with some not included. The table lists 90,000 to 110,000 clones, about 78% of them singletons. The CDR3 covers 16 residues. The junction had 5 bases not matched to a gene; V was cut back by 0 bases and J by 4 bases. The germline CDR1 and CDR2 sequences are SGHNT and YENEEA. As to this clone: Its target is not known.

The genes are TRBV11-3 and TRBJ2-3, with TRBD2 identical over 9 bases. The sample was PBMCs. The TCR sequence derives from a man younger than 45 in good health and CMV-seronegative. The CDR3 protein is CASSLEGTSNSDTQYF. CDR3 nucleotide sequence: TGTGCCAGCAGCTTAGAAGGGACTAGCAATTCAGATACGCAGTATTTT.